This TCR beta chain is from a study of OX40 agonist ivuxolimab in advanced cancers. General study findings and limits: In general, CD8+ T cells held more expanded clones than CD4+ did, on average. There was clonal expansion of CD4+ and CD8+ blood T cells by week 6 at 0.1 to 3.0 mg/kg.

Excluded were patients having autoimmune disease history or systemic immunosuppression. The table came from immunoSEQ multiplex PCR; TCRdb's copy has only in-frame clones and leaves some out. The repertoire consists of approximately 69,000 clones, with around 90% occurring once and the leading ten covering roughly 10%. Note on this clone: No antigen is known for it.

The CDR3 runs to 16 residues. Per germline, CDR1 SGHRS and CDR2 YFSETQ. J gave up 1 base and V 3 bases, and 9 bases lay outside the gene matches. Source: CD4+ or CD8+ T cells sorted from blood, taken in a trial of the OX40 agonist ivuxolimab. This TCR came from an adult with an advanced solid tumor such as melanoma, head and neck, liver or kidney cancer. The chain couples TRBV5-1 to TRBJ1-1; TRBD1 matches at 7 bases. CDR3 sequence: CASSWKTGTENTEAFF. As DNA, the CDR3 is TGCGCCAGCAGCTGGAAGACCGGGACAGAGAACACTGAAGCTTTCTTT.